The TCR beta chain described here comes from a study of blood T cells in healthy people across ages. Study observations and caveats: In long-lived donors, naive CD4+ cell counts and diversity exceeded those of aged donors.

With respect to this clonotype: Its antigen is undetermined.

Isolation per sample recovered at least 6 million PBMCs. Extractions gave at least 5.5 micrograms of total RNA per sample. Primed by a sample-barcoded 5' primer and a J-beta primer mix, a second PCR proceeded for 7 to 11 cycles. Each cDNA molecule was tagged by a template-switch adaptor that had 12 random nucleotides. TCRdb re-analysed the 5' RACE reads in MiXCR, keeping a single row per CDR3 protein. The profile shows 1.5 million to 1.9 million distinct CDR3 sequences, approximately 43% of them singletons. The germline V gene has CDR1 LGHNA and CDR2 YSLEER. The CDR3 contains 15 residues. V gave up 4 bases and J gave up 3 bases, with 13 bases separating them.

The genes are TRBV4-3 and TRBJ2-1, with TRBD1 as a possible D gene (6 bases). The clonotype was recovered from a woman younger than 35 in good health. The sample taken for sequencing was blood. This chain's CDR3 is CASSPQGFLYNEQFF. Here the CDR3 DNA reads TGCGCCAGCAGCCCACAGGGATTTCTCTACAATGAGCAGTTCTTC.